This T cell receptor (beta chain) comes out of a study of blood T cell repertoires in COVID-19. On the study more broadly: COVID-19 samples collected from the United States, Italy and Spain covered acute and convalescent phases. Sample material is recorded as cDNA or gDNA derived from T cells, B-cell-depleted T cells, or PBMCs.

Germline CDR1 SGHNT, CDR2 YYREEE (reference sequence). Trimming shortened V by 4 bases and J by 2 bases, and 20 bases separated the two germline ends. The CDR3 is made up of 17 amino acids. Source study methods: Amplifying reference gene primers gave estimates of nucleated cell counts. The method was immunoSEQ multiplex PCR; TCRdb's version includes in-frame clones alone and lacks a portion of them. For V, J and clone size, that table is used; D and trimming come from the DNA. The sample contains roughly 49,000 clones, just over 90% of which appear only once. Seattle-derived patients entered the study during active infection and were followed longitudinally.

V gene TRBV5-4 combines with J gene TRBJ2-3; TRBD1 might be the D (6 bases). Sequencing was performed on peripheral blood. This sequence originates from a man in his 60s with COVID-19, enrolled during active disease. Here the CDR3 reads CASSPGTSVPFTDTQYF. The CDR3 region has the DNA TGTGCCAGCAGCCCTGGGACATCCGTGCCCTTCACAGATACGCAGTATTTT.